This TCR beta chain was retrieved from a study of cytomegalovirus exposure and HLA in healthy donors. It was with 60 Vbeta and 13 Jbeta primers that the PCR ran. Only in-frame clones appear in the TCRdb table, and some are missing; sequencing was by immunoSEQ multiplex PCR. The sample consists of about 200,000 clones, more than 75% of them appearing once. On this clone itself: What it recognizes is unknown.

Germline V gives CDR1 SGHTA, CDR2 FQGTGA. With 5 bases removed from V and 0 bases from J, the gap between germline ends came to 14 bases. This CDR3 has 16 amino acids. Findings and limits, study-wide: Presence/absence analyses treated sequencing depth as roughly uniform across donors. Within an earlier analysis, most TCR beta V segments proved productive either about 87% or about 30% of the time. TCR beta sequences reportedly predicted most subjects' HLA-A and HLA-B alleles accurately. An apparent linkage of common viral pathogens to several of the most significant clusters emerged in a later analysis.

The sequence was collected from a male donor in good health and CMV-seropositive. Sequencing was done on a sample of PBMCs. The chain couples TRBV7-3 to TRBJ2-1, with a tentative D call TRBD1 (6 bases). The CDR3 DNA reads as TGTGCCAGCAGCCCCGTCGGGACAAACTCCTACAATGAGCAGTTCTTC. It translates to CASSPVGTNSYNEQFF.